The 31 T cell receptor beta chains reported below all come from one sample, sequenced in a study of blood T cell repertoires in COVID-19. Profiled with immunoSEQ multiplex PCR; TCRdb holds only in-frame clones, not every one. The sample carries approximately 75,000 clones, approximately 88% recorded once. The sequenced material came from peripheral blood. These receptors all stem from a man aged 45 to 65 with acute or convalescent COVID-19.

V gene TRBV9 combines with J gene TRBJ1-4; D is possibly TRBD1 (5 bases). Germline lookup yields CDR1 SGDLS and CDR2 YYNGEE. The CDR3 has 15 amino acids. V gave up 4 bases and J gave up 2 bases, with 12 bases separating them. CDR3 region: CASSRQGHTNEKLFF. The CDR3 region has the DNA TGTGCCAGCAGCCGGCAGGGCCATACTAATGAAAAACTGTTTTTT.

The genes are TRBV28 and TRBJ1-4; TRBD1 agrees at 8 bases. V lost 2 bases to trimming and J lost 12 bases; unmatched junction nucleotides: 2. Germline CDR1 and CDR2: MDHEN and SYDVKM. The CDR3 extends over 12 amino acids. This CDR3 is CASSLAGQELFF. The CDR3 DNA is TGTGCCAGCAGTTTAGCGGGACAGGAACTGTTTTTT. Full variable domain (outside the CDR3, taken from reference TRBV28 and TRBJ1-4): DVKVTQSSRYLVKRTGEKVFLECVQDMDHENMFWYRQDPGLGLRLIYFSYDVKMKEKGDIPEGYSVSREKKERFSLILESASTNQTSMYLCASSLAGQELFFGSGTQLSVL.

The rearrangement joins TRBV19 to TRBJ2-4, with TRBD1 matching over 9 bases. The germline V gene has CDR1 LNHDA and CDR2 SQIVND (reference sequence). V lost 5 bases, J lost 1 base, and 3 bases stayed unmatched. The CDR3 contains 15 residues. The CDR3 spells CASSPGTGAKNIQYF. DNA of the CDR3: TGTGCCAGTAGTCCAGGGACAGGGGCCAAAAACATTCAGTACTTC.

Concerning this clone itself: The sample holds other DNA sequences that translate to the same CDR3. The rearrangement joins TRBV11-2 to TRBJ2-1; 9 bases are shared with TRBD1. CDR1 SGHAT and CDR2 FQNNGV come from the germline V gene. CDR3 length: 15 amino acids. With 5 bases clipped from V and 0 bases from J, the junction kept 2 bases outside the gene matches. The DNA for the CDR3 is TGTGCCAGCAGCCCGGGACAGGGCTCCTACAATGAGCAGTTCTTC. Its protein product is CASSPGQGSYNEQFF.

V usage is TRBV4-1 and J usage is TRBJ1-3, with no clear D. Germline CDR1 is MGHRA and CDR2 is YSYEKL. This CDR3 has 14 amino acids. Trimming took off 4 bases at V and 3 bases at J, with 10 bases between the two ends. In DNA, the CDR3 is TGCGCCAGCAGCCTTCAGAATCTTGGAAACACCATATATTTT. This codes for CASSLQNLGNTIYF.

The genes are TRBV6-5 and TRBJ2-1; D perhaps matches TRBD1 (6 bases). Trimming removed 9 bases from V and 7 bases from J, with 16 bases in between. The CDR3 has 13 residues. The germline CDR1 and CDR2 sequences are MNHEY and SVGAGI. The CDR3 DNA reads TGTGCCAGTTCCTTACAGGGTATGAATGAGCAGTTCTTC. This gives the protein CASSLQGMNEQFF.

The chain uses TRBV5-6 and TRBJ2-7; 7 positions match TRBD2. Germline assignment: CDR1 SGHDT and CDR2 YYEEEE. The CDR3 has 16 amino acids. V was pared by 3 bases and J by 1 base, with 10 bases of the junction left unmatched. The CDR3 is CASSSPGLVFSYEQYF. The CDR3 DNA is TGTGCCAGCAGCTCCCCAGGACTAGTTTTTTCCTACGAGCAGTACTTC.

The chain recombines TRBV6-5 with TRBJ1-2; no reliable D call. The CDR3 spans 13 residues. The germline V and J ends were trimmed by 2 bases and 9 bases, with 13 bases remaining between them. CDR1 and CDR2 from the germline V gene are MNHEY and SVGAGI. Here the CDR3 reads CASSYGQDSRYTF. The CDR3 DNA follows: TGTGCCAGCAGTTACGGGCAGGACTCCCGCTACACCTTC.

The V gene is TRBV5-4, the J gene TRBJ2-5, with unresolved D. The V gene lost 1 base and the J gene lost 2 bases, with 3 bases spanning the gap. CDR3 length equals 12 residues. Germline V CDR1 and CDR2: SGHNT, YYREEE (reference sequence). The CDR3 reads CASSLRQETQYF. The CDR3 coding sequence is TGTGCCAGCAGCTTGCGGCAAGAGACCCAGTACTTC.

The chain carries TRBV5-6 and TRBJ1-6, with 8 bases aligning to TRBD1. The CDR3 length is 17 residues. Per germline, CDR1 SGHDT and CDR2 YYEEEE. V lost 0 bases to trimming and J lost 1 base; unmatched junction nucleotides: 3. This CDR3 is CASSLGQGISYNSPLHF. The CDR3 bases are TGTGCCAGCAGCTTGGGACAGGGGATTTCCTATAATTCACCCCTCCACTTT. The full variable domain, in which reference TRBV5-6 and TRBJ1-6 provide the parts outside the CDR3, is DAGVTQSPTHLIKTRGQQVTLRCSPKSGHDTVSWYQQALGQGPQFIFQYYEEEERQRGNFPDRFSGHQFPNYSSELNVNALLLGDSALYLCASSLGQGISYNSPLHFGNGTRLTVT.

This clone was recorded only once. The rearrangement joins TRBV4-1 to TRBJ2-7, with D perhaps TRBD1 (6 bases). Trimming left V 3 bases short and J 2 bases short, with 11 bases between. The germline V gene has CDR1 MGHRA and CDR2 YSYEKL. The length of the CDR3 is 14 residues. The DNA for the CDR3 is TGCGCCAGCAGCCAGCCTTGGACAGCCTACGAGCAGTACTTC. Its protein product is CASSQPWTAYEQYF.

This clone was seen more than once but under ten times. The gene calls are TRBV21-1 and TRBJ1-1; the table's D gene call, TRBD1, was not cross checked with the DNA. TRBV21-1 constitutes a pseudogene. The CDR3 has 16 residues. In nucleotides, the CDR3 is TGTGCCAGCAGCAAAGATGGCAGGGGGCCCCACACTGAAGCTTTCTTT. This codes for CASSKDGRGPHTEAFF.

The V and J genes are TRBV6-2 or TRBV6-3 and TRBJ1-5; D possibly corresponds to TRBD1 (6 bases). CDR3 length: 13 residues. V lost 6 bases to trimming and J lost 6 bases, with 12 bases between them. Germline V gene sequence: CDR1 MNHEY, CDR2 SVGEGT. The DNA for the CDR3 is TGTGCCAGCAGCCTCCAGGGGAGTCAGCCCCAGCATTTT. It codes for CASSLQGSQPQHF.

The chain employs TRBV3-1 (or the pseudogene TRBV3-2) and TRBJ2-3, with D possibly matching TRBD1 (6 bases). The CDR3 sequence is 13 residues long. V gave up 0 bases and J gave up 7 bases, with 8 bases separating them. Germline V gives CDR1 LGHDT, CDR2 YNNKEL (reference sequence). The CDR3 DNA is TGTGCCAGCAGCCAAGACAGGGGAAATACGCAGTATTTT. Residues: CASSQDRGNTQYF.

Here the CDR3 reads CASSSKSRGTYNEQFF. CDR3 in DNA: TGTGCCAGCAGCTCAAAATCCAGGGGGACCTACAATGAGCAGTTCTTC. The gene calls are TRBV3-1 (or the pseudogene TRBV3-2) and TRBJ2-1; 7 bases line up with TRBD1. CDR1 and CDR2 (germline): LGHDT, YNNKEL (reference sequence). The CDR3 totals 16 residues. The V and J ends lost 5 bases and 2 bases, in that order; junction bases with no gene match: 9.

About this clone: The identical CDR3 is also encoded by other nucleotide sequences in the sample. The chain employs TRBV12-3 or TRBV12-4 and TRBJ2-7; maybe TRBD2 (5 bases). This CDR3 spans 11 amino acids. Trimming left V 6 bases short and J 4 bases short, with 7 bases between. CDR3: CASSTGYEQYF. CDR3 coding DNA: TGTGCCAGCAGCACGGGGTACGAGCAGTACTTC.

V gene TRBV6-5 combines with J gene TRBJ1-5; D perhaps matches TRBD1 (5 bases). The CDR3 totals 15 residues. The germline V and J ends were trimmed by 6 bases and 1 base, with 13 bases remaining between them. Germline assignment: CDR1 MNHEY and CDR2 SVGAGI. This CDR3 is CASRLQRGSNQPQHF. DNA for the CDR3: TGTGCCAGCAGATTACAGCGGGGGAGCAATCAGCCCCAGCATTTT.

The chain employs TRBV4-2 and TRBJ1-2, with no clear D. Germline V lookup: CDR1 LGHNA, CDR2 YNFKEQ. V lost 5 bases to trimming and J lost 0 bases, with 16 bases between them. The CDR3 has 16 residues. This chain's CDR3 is CASSVAERFANYGYTF. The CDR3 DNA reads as TGTGCCAGCAGCGTAGCCGAGCGATTTGCTAACTATGGCTACACCTTC.

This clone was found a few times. The CDR3 spells CATSDSSYEQYF. In DNA form, the CDR3 reads TGTGCCACCAGTGATTCGAGCTACGAGCAGTACTTC. The chain couples TRBV24-1 to TRBJ2-7; D ambiguous. The length of the CDR3 is 12 residues. Germline-derived CDR1 and CDR2 are KGHDR and SFDVKD. V lost 2 bases and J 3 bases, leaving 4 bases between the germline ends.

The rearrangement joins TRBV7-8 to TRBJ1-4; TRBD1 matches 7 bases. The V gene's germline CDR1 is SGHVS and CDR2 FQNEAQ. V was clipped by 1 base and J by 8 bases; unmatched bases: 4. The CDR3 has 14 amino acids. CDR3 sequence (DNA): TGTGCCAGCAGCTTAGGACAGGGTGGCGAAAAACTGTTTTTT. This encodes CASSLGQGGEKLFF.

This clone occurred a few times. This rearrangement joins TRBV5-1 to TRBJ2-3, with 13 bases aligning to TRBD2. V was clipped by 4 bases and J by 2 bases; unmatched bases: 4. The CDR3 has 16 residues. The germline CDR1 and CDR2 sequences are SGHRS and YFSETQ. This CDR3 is CASSIGTSGNTDTQYF. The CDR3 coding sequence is TGCGCCAGCAGCATCGGGACTAGCGGGAACACAGATACGCAGTATTTT.

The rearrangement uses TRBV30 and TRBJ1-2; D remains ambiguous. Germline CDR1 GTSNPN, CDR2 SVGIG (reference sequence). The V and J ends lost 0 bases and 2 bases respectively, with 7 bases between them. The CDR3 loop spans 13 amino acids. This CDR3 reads CAWSVLGNYGYTF. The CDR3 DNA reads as TGTGCCTGGAGTGTACTAGGGAACTATGGCTACACCTTC.

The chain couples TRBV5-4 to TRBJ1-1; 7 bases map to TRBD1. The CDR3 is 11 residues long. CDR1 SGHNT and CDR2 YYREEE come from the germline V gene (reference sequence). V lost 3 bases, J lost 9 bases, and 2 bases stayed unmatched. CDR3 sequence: CASSSTGKAFF. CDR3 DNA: TGTGCCAGCAGCTCGACAGGGAAAGCTTTCTTT.

CDR3 protein: CASRLQGTGELFF. The CDR3 DNA follows: TGTGCCAGTAGACTACAGGGGACCGGGGAGCTGTTTTTT. V is TRBV11-2 and J is TRBJ2-2, with 7 bases aligning to TRBD1. The CDR3 extends over 13 amino acids. Germline V gene lookup returns CDR1 SGHAT and CDR2 FQNNGV. V lost 9 bases to trimming and J lost 5 bases; unmatched junction nucleotides: 6.

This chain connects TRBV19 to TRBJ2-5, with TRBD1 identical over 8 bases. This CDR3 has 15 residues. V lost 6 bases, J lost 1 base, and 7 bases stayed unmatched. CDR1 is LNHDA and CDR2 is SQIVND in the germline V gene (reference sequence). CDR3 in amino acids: CASRGDRGSQETQYF. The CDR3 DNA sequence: TGTGCCAGTAGAGGAGACAGGGGATCCCAAGAGACCCAGTACTTC.

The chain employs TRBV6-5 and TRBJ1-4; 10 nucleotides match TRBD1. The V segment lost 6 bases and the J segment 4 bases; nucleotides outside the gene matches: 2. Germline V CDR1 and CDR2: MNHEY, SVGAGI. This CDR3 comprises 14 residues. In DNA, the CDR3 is TGTGCCAGCAGCAGGACAGGGGGTAATGAAAAACTGTTTTTT. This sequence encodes CASSRTGGNEKLFF.

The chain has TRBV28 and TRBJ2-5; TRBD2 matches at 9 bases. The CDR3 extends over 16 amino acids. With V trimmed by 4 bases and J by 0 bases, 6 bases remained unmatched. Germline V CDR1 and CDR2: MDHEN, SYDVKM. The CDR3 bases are TGTGCCAGCAGTTCCCGGACTAGCGCGTACCAAGAGACCCAGTACTTC. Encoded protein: CASSSRTSAYQETQYF.

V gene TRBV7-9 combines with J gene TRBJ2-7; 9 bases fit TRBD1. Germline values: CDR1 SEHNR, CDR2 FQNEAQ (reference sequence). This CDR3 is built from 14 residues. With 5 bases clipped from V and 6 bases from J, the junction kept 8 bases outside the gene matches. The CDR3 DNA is TGTGCCAGCAGCCCACGGGACAGGGTAGCCGAGCAGTACTTC. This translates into CASSPRDRVAEQYF.

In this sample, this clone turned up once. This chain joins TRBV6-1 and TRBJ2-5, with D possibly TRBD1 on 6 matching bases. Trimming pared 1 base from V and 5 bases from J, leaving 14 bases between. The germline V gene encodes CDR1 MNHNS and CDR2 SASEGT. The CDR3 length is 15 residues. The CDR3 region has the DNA TGTGCCAGCAGTGAAGGTCCCAGGGGCGGGGAGACCCAGTACTTC. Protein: CASSEGPRGGETQYF.

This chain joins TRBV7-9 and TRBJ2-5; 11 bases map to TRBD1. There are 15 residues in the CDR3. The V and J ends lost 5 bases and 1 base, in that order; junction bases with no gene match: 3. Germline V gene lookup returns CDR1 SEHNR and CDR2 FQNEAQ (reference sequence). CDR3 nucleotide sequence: TGTGCCAGCAGCGCCGGGACAGGGGGCCAAGAGACCCAGTACTTC. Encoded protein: CASSAGTGGQETQYF.

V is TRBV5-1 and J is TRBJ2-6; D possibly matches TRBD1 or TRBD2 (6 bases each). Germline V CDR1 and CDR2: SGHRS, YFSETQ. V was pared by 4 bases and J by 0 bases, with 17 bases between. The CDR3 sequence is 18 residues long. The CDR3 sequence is CASSLAGTLPSGANVLTF. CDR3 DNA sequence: TGCGCCAGCAGCCTGGCGGGGACATTACCCTCTGGGGCCAACGTCCTGACTTTC.